The sequence of this T cell receptor (beta chain) was determined in a study of T cell responses to AZD1222 COVID-19 vaccine. Measured with immunoSEQ multiplex PCR; TCRdb has only the in-frame clones, and not every one. This sample has about 270,000 clones; around 92% occur once, and the top ten carry 0.55%. The V and J ends lost 5 bases and 0 bases respectively, with 2 bases between them. The length of the CDR3 is 12 residues. Germline CDR1 MNHEY, CDR2 SVGAGI. Pooling covered second doses at about 4 or about 12 weeks. A word on this clone: No antigen is known for it.

Study conclusions and caveats: Among the donors, most were white British and more were female, and clonal diversity was possibly underestimated. Spike-spanning, vaccine-associated CD4 TCRs were dominant at 160-218 and 743-854.

This rearrangement joins TRBV6-5 to TRBJ1-3, with D unresolved. The material was peripheral blood, obtained 28 days after the second AZD1222 dose. This clonotype originated in an adult who received the AZD1222 COVID-19 vaccine. This chain's CDR3 is CASSTSGNTIYF. The CDR3 DNA sequence: TGTGCCAGCAGTACCTCTGGAAACACCATATATTTT.